The count of the clone carrying this T cell receptor beta chain is one. Its target is not known. CDR1 and CDR2 (germline): MDHEN, SYDVKM. V lost 6 bases, J lost 3 bases, and 6 bases lay in between. This CDR3 region has 11 residues. This specimen belongs to a study of cytomegalovirus exposure and HLA in healthy donors. General study results and limits: Being productive about 90% or about 30% of the time was typical of most TCR beta V segments in an earlier analysis. Near-uniform donor sequencing depth was presumed by presence/absence analyses. Among CMV-associated TCR beta chains, most appeared HLA-restricted in a later analysis. It was reported that the classifier diagnosed cytomegalovirus status with high specificity and sensitivity in both the original and validation cohorts.

Vbeta (60) and Jbeta (13) primers were used in the PCR. Profiled with immunoSEQ multiplex PCR; TCRdb holds only in-frame clones, not every one. The sample lists around 140,000 clones; 80% to 90% were seen once. This chain links TRBV28 with TRBJ2-7; D is unresolved. Material for sequencing was PBMCs. This TCR derives from a woman in her thirties in good health and CMV-seronegative. The DNA for the CDR3 is TGTGCCAGCAGAGCAAACTACGAGCAGTACTTC. It is translated as CASRANYEQYF. Full variable domain (outside the CDR3, taken from reference TRBV28 and TRBJ2-7): DVKVTQSSRYLVKRTGEKVFLECVQDMDHENMFWYRQDPGLGLRLIYFSYDVKMKEKGDIPEGYSVSREKKERFSLILESASTNQTSMYLCASRANYEQYFGPGTRLTVT.